The clone carrying this T cell receptor (beta chain) was counted a few times. Its antigen remains unknown. Reverse transcribing all isolated RNA meant expressed TCRB transcripts were sequenced. Sequenced by immunoSEQ multiplex PCR; TCRdb stores in-frame clones only, minus some. Of hundreds of thousands of clones listed, 15% to 20% are singletons. The record originates from a study of beta chain features in type 1 diabetes. The study, taken as a whole, reports: Moderate but significant shortening of TCRB CDR3s was recorded in all four CD4+ subsets from Type 1 diabetes patients.

Trimming at V came to 2 bases and at J to 4 bases, leaving 9 bases not matched to a gene. Germline loops: CDR1 SGHTA, CDR2 FQGNSA. The CDR3 covers 17 residues. Populations obtained by sorting all exceeded 95% purity. The sequencing sample was made of naive CD4+ T cells from blood. The sequence was obtained from a woman aged 18-35 years in good health. The rearrangement joins TRBV7-2 to TRBJ2-2, with 8 bases that match TRBD2. The chain's CDR3 is CASSLSPGLGFTGELFF. The DNA for the CDR3 is TGTGCCAGCAGCTTATCACCGGGACTAGGGTTCACCGGGGAGCTGTTTTTT.